These 27 T cell receptor beta chains originate from one sample sequenced in a study of shared clonotypes between healthy human individuals. The assay was immunoSEQ multiplex PCR, and TCRdb's table has in-frame clones only and misses some. The sample records 2 million to 2.5 million clones, about 94% being singletons. Sequencing input: naive CD4+ T cells sorted from blood. Subset of the sample: CD45RA+ positively selected. Receptors originate from a man younger than 30 in good health.

The chain links TRBV30 to TRBJ2-2, with TRBD1 as a possible D gene (5 bases). Trimming pared 6 bases from V and 2 bases from J, leaving 10 bases between. CDR3 length: 13 residues. Germline values: CDR1 GTSNPN, CDR2 SVGIG (reference sequence). The CDR3 coding sequence is TGTGCCTGTGGAACAGGCAACACCGGGGAGCTGTTTTTT. Protein sequence: CACGTGNTGELFF.

This rearrangement joins TRBV7-5 to TRBJ2-1; the DNA was not used to check the table's D call, TRBD2. TRBV7-5 is designated a pseudogene. The CDR3 is made up of 14 amino acids. Written as DNA, the CDR3 is TGTGCCAGGGACTCACCATCCCAATACAATGAGCAGTTCTTC. Translated: CARDSPSQYNEQFF.

V and J are TRBV4-1 and TRBJ1-4; D gene uncertain. The CDR3 spans 16 residues. Germline V gene sequence: CDR1 MGHRA, CDR2 YSYEKL. The ends were cut back, 0 bases at V and 6 bases at J, with 14 bases in the middle. The chain's CDR3 is CASSQDRLQFDEKLFF. DNA for the CDR3: TGCGCCAGCAGCCAAGATCGTTTGCAGTTTGATGAAAAACTGTTTTTT.

This clone has a single count. The chain is built from TRBV28 and TRBJ2-1, with 8 bases fitting TRBD1. Per germline, CDR1 MDHEN and CDR2 SYDVKM. CDR3 length: 15 residues. V was pared by 6 bases and J by 6 bases, with 10 bases of the junction left unmatched. The CDR3 coding sequence is TGTGCCAGCAGCCTCTTCCAGGGGGCCATCAATGAGCAGTTCTTC. Translating it yields CASSLFQGAINEQFF. The full variable domain, with the rest looked up from reference TRBV28 and TRBJ2-1, is DVKVTQSSRYLVKRTGEKVFLECVQDMDHENMFWYRQDPGLGLRLIYFSYDVKMKEKGDIPEGYSVSREKKERFSLILESASTNQTSMYLCASSLFQGAINEQFFGPGTRLTVL.

This chain joins TRBV28 and TRBJ1-2; D perhaps matches TRBD1 (6 bases). Trimming took off 5 bases at V and 1 base at J, with 14 bases between the two ends. Germline V gives CDR1 MDHEN, CDR2 SYDVKM. There are 15 residues in the CDR3. The CDR3 sequence is CASSPQTGFNYGYTF. In DNA, the CDR3 is TGTGCCAGCAGTCCCCAGACAGGCTTTAACTATGGCTACACCTTC.

The rearrangement uses TRBV19 and TRBJ2-7; D call uncertain. V was shortened by 5 bases and J by 5 bases, with 13 bases between the two germline ends. Germline lookup yields CDR1 LNHDA and CDR2 SQIVND (reference sequence). This CDR3 contains 13 residues. The CDR3 protein is CASSFPPLNEQYF. Written as DNA, the CDR3 is TGTGCCAGTAGTTTCCCGCCGTTGAACGAGCAGTACTTC. The full variable domain, rest sourced from reference TRBV19 and TRBJ2-7, is DGGITQSPKYLFRKEGQNVTLSCEQNLNHDAMYWYRQDPGQGLRLIYYSQIVNDFQKGDIAEGYSVSREKKESFPLTVTSAQKNPTAFYLCASSFPPLNEQYFGPGTRLTVT.

This clone was seen only once. The same CDR3 arises from other DNA sequences in this sample as well. The chain joins TRBV28 to TRBJ1-2, with no clear D. This CDR3 is 11 amino acids long. V was shortened by 5 bases and J by 4 bases, with 5 bases between the two germline ends. Germline V gives CDR1 MDHEN, CDR2 SYDVKM. CDR3 in DNA: TGTGCCAGCAGTCAGATCTATGGCTACACCTTC. Translated: CASSQIYGYTF.

Regarding this clone: Within the sample, other DNA sequences also encode this same CDR3. V and J are TRBV5-1 and TRBJ1-4; 9 nucleotides agree with TRBD1. CDR1 SGHRS and CDR2 YFSETQ come from the germline V gene. The CDR3 sequence is 15 residues long. Unmatched junction bases numbered 5, after V lost 0 bases and J lost 8 bases. The chain's CDR3 is CASSLEGQGREKLFF. DNA of the CDR3: TGCGCCAGCAGCTTGGAAGGACAGGGGCGGGAAAAACTGTTTTTT. The whole variable domain, remainder taken from reference TRBV5-1 and TRBJ1-4, is KAGVTQTPRYLIKTRGQQVTLSCSPISGHRSVSWYQQTPGQGLQFLFEYFSETQRNKGNFPGRFSGRQFSNSRSEMNVSTLELGDSALYLCASSLEGQGREKLFFGSGTQLSVL.

V gene TRBV27 combines with J gene TRBJ1-5; D is unclear. V lost 3 bases to trimming and J lost 7 bases, with 13 bases between them. The CDR3 extends over 14 amino acids. The V gene's germline CDR1 is MNHEY and CDR2 SMNVEV (reference sequence). CDR3 DNA sequence: TGTGCCAGCAGTTTGGTGCCCGGCAGGCAGCCCCAGCATTTT. This sequence encodes CASSLVPGRQPQHF.

This clone was counted a single time. The rearrangement uses TRBV7-9 and TRBJ2-7; 7 nucleotides match TRBD1. CDR1 and CDR2 (germline): SEHNR, FQNEAQ (reference sequence). The CDR3 totals 12 residues. V lost 2 bases and J lost 6; bases outside the gene matches: 1. The CDR3 coding sequence is TGTGCCAGCAGCTTAACAGGGGTCGAGCAGTACTTC. Its translation: CASSLTGVEQYF.

The V gene is TRBV6-5, the J gene TRBJ1-3; 8 bases map to TRBD1. V trimming: 2 bases; J trimming: 0 bases; junction bases outside the gene matches: 3. CDR3 length: 16 amino acids. The germline gives CDR1 MNHEY, CDR2 SVGAGI. The CDR3 here is CASSYGQGASGNTIYF. DNA of the CDR3: TGTGCCAGCAGTTACGGGCAGGGGGCCTCTGGAAACACCATATATTTT.

This chain uses TRBV27 with TRBJ2-1; D unclear. V gave up 5 bases and J gave up 7 bases, with 6 bases separating them. Germline CDR1 is MNHEY and CDR2 is SMNVEV (reference sequence). This CDR3 is built from 11 residues. The CDR3 reads CASSPPNEQFF. CDR3 DNA: TGTGCCAGCAGTCCTCCGAATGAGCAGTTCTTC.

The V and J genes are TRBV5-4 and TRBJ1-1; D not certain. V was pared by 0 bases and J by 0 bases, with 12 bases between. The germline V gene encodes CDR1 SGHNT and CDR2 YYREEE (reference sequence). The CDR3 is made up of 16 amino acids. The CDR3 spells CASSLGTSGVNTEAFF. For the CDR3, the DNA is TGTGCCAGCAGCTTGGGGACCTCTGGTGTGAACACTGAAGCTTTCTTT.

The chain joins TRBV7-2 to TRBJ1-5, with D uncertain. V was trimmed by 4 bases and J by 3 bases, leaving 13 bases between them. Germline V gives CDR1 SGHTA, CDR2 FQGNSA. CDR3 size: 15 residues. CDR3 bases: TGTGCCAGCAGCTCATCGGGGTCCGACAATCAGCCCCAGCATTTT. Amino acid sequence: CASSSSGSDNQPQHF.

The chain recombines TRBV29-1 with TRBJ1-5, with a weak D call TRBD1 (6 bases). The CDR3 consists of 13 residues. V was shortened by 6 bases and J by 3 bases, with 12 bases between the two germline ends. Per germline, CDR1 SQVTM and CDR2 ANQGSEA. In DNA, the CDR3 is TGCAGCGTGGGTGACAGGAACAATCAGCCCCAGCATTTT. This codes for CSVGDRNNQPQHF.

The J gene is TRBJ2-5, the V gene TRBV7-9; 11 bases agree with TRBD1. Trimming took 5 bases from V and 4 from J; bases not matched to a gene: 6. CDR3 length equals 15 residues. Germline assignment: CDR1 SEHNR and CDR2 FQNEAQ (reference sequence). The CDR3 coding sequence is TGTGCCAGCAGCGGAGGGACAGGGGGGTCAGAGACCCAGTACTTC. Translated: CASSGGTGGSETQYF.

Regarding this clone: No conserved phenylalanine or tryptophan ends this CDR3, so it is likely a read error. The limits of the CDR3 on the DNA are not certain, so only TCRdb's listed CDR3 is given. The V and J genes are TRBV25-1 and TRBJ2-7; the tabulated D call, TRBD2, remains unverified against the DNA. The germline V gene encodes CDR1 MGHDK and CDR2 SYGVNS. Termini included, the CDR3 measures 8 amino acids. This CDR3 is CASSERED.

This rearrangement joins TRBV2 to TRBJ1-2; D is perhaps TRBD1 (5 bases). CDR3 length: 15 amino acids. Trimming shortened V by 6 bases and J by 3 bases, and 17 bases separated the two germline ends. Per the germline V gene, CDR1 is SNHLY and CDR2 is FYNNEI. The CDR3 reads CASSGRGSIHYGYTF. CDR3 coding DNA: TGTGCCAGCAGCGGGCGGGGGAGTATCCACTATGGCTACACCTTC.

The CDR3 region has the DNA TGTGCCAGCAGCGCCCCGGGAATTGCGAACACCGGGGAGCTGTTTTTT. Translation: CASSAPGIANTGELFF. The rearrangement links TRBV5-4 to TRBJ2-2; D is possibly TRBD2 (5 bases). The length of the CDR3 is 16 residues. V lost 4 bases and J lost 0, with 13 bases in between. Germline V CDR1 and CDR2: SGHNT, YYREEE (reference sequence).

To note about this clone: Within the sample, other DNA sequences also encode this same CDR3. The rearrangement joins TRBV11-1 to TRBJ1-1; D perhaps matches TRBD1 (5 bases). The germline V gene encodes CDR1 SGHAT and CDR2 FQDESV (reference sequence). V was trimmed by 2 bases and J by 2 bases, leaving 9 bases between them. The CDR3 is made up of 14 amino acids. The CDR3, as DNA: TGTGCCAGCAGCTTAATTCAGGGTAACACTGAAGCTTTCTTT. This gives the protein CASSLIQGNTEAFF.

The J gene is TRBJ1-4, the V gene TRBV19, with 7 positions matching TRBD1. Trimming took 6 bases from V and 8 from J; bases not matched to a gene: 3. CDR3 length: 12 residues. CDR1 and CDR2 (germline): LNHDA, SQIVND (reference sequence). In DNA form, the CDR3 reads TGTGCCAGTAGGGACAGGAACGAAAAACTGTTTTTT. Its protein is CASRDRNEKLFF.

The chain links TRBV10-3 to TRBJ1-5; D remains unclear. Germline CDR1 ENHRY, CDR2 SYGVKD. CDR3 length: 15 residues. V was cut by 0 bases and J by 4 bases, with 10 bases left in between. Here the CDR3 DNA reads TGTGCCATCAGTGAGTCGAGCACTTTTAATCAGCCCCAGCATTTT. Protein: CAISESSTFNQPQHF.

This clone has a handful of counts. This rearrangement joins TRBV11-1 to TRBJ1-2; 7 nucleotides match TRBD1. The junction had 5 bases not matched to a gene; V was cut back by 5 bases and J by 8 bases. The V gene's germline CDR1 is SGHAT and CDR2 FQDESV (reference sequence). The CDR3 is 12 amino acids. CDR3 residues: CASSRDREGYTF. In nucleotides, the CDR3 is TGTGCCAGCAGCAGAGACAGGGAAGGCTACACCTTC.

The chain employs TRBV7-2 and TRBJ2-6, with D hard to call. Germline V gene sequence: CDR1 SGHTA, CDR2 FQGNSA. Trimming left V 3 bases short and J 4 bases short, with 7 bases between. The CDR3 sequence is 14 residues long. CDR3 DNA: TGTGCCAGCAGCTTGGGCATAGGGGCCAACGTCCTGACTTTC. Protein product: CASSLGIGANVLTF. The full variable domain, rest sourced from reference TRBV7-2 and TRBJ2-6, is GAGVSQSPSNKVTEKGKDVELRCDPISGHTALYWYRQSLGQGLEFLIYFQGNSAPDKSGLPSDRFSAERTGGSVSTLTIQRTQQEDSAVYLCASSLGIGANVLTFGAGSRLTVL.

The chain recombines TRBV4-2 with TRBJ1-2, with D tentatively TRBD1 (6 bases). V was pared by 4 bases and J by 4 bases, with 13 bases between. The length of the CDR3 is 14 residues. Germline V gene lookup returns CDR1 LGHNA and CDR2 YNFKEQ. CDR3 bases: TGTGCCAGCAGCCGAGAGGGGGGGACCTATGGCTACACCTTC. Encoded protein: CASSREGGTYGYTF.

This clone was found a few times. This same CDR3 is encoded by further DNA sequences in the sample. DNA for the CDR3: TGTGCCAGCAGCCTCGGAACAAATCAGCCCCAGCATTTT. As protein: CASSLGTNQPQHF. The chain carries TRBV7-2 and TRBJ1-5; no reliable D call. The CDR3 has 13 residues. V was shortened by 5 bases and J by 4 bases, with 9 bases between the two germline ends. Germline V gene lookup returns CDR1 SGHTA and CDR2 FQGNSA.

This chain uses TRBV9 with TRBJ2-2; possibly TRBD2 for D (5 bases). CDR1 is SGDLS, CDR2 YYNGEE, per germline. Trimming stripped 6 bases from V and 4 bases from J, with 10 bases between. The CDR3 length is 13 residues. The CDR3 here is CASTFRGTGELFF. The CDR3, as DNA: TGTGCCAGCACCTTCCGGGGCACCGGGGAGCTGTTTTTT.